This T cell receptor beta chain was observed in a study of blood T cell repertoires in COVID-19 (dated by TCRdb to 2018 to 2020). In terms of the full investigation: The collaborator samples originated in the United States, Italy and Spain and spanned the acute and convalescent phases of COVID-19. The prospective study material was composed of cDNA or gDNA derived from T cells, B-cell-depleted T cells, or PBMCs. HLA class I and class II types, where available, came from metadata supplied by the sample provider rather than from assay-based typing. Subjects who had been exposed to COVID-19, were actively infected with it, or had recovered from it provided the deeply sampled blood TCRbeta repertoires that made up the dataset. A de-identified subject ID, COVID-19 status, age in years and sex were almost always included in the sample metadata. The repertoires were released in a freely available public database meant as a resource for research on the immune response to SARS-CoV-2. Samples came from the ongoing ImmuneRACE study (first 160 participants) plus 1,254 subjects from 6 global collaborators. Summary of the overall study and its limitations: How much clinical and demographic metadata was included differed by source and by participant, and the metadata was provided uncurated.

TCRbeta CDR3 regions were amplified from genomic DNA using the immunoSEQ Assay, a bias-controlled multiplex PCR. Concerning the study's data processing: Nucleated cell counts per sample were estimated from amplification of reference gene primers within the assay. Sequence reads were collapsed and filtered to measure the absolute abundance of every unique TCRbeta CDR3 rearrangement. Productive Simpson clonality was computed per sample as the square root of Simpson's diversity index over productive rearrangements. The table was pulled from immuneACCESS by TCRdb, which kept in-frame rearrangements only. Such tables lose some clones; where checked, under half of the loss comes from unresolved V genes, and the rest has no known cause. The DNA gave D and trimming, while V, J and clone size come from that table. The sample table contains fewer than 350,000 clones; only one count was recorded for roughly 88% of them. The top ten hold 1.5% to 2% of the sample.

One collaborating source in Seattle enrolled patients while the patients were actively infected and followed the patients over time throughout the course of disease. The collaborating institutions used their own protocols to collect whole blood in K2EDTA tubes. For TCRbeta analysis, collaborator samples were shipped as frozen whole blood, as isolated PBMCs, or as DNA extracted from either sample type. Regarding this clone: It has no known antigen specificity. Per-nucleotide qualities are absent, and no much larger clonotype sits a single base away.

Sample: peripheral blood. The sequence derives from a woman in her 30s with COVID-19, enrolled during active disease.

CDR3 protein: CATAGGAGELFF. The nucleotides are TGTGCCACGGCAGGAGGCGCCGGGGAGCTGTTTTTT. The chain is assembled from TRBV19 and TRBJ2-2, and the D gene may be TRBD2, 5 bases matching. Trimming removed 10 bases from V and 6 bases from J, leaving 12 bases between the germline ends. Based on the germline V gene (reference sequence), the CDR1 and CDR2 sequences are LNHDA and SQIVND. The CDR3 spans 12 residues, from the cysteine through the phenylalanine. CDR3 DNA is the only sequence kept; it has 36 bases, read in frame from the first base.